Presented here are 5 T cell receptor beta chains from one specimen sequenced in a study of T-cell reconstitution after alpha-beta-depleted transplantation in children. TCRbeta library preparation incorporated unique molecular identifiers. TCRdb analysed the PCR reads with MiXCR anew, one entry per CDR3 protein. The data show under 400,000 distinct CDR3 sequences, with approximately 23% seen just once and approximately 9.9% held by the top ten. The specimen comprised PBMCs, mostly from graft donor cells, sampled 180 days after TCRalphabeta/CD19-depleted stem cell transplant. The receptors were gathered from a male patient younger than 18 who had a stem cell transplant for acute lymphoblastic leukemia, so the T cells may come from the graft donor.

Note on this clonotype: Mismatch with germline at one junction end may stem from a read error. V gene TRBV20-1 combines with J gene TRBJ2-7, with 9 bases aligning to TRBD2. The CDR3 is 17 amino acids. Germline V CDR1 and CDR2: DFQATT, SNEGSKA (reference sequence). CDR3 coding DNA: TGCTGTGCTAGAGCGAAACACCAGAGCGGGGGGCCCTACGAGCAGTACTTC. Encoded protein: CCARAKHQSGGPYEQYF.

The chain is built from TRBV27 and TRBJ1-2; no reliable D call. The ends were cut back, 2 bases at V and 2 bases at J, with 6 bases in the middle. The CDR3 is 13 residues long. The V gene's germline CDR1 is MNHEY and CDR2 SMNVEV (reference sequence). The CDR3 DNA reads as TGTGCCAGCAGTTTAGCCGTGAACTATGGCTACACCTTC. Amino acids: CASSLAVNYGYTF.

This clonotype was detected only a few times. The DNA of the CDR3 is TGTGCCAGCAGCGCGTTTTCTGGGGGCAATCAGCCCCAGCATTTT. It is translated as CASSAFSGGNQPQHF. The chain couples TRBV7-3 to TRBJ1-5; D remains ambiguous. The CDR3 consists of 15 residues. Trimming took 5 bases from V and 2 from J, leaving 13 bases between them. The germline V gene encodes CDR1 SGHTA and CDR2 FQGTGA.

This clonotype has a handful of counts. CDR3 residues: CASSSRVGTEAFF. The CDR3 DNA reads as TGTGCCAGCAGCTCGCGAGTCGGCACTGAAGCTTTCTTT. This chain uses TRBV7-2 with TRBJ1-1; D is unresolved. CDR3 size: 13 residues. Trimming took off 4 bases at V and 4 bases at J, with 10 bases between the two ends. The V gene's germline CDR1 is SGHTA and CDR2 FQGNSA.

In nucleotides, the CDR3 is TGTGCCACCAGTAAAGGACTAGCTGCTACTACTAGGGAGCAGTTCTTC. Translation gives CATSKGLAATTREQFF. V usage is TRBV24-1 and J usage is TRBJ2-1, with 8 bases aligning to TRBD2. Germline lookup yields CDR1 KGHDR and CDR2 SFDVKD. The junction had 16 bases not matched to a gene; V was cut back by 6 bases and J by 10 bases. The CDR3 is 16 amino acids.